What follows are 21 T cell receptor beta chains derived from one specimen sequenced in a study of response to subunit inactivated influenza vaccine. TCRdb analysed the RT-PCR reads with MiXCR anew, one entry per CDR3 protein. The sample records some 520,000 distinct CDR3 sequences, more than 15% being singletons. Specimen: CD4+ T cells sorted from PBMCs, collected roughly 24 months after vaccination. Source of these receptors: a man between 50 and 69 years old who received an inactivated influenza vaccine.

The chain combines TRBV20-1 with TRBJ1-6; TRBD1 is a possible D gene (5 bases). The V end lost 0 bases, the J end lost 4 bases, and 19 bases lay between the germline ends. This CDR3 has 18 residues. From germline, CDR1 is DFQATT and CDR2 SNEGSKA (reference sequence). The CDR3 DNA reads as TGCAGTGCTAGAGACGACGGACGATGGGGGACTTATAATTCACCCCTCCACTTT. It translates to CSARDDGRWGTYNSPLHF.

This clonotype was detected ten times or more. The chain joins TRBV6-5 to TRBJ2-7, with D maybe TRBD2 (6 bases). V was clipped by 1 base and J by 2 bases, with 18 bases between them. In germline, CDR1 is MNHEY, CDR2 SVGAGI. The length of the CDR3 is 17 residues. The DNA of the CDR3 is TGTGCCAGCAGTTACTTCTCAACAAGGGGAGGACCCTACGAGCAGTACTTC. Translating gives CASSYFSTRGGPYEQYF.

The chain is built from TRBV3-1 and TRBJ1-4; D is uncertain. Germline V gene sequence: CDR1 LGHDT, CDR2 YNNKEL (reference sequence). CDR3 size: 16 residues. Trimming pared 1 base from V and 0 bases from J, leaving 9 bases between. CDR3 sequence reads: CASSQVAVATNEKLFF. CDR3 nucleotides: TGTGCCAGCAGCCAAGTGGCGGTAGCAACTAATGAAAAACTGTTTTTT.

This clonotype was picked up a small number of times. V is TRBV7-2 and J is TRBJ2-3; D might be TRBD1 (6 bases). This CDR3 contains 14 residues. Between the trimmed V and J ends, which lost 5 bases and 4 bases, there was a span of 13 bases. The germline CDR1 and CDR2 sequences are SGHTA and FQGNSA. The CDR3 is CASSQGGSSDTQYF. DNA for the CDR3: TGTGCCAGCAGCCAAGGGGGTTCTTCAGATACGCAGTATTTT. Drawing the rest from reference TRBV7-2 and TRBJ2-3, the complete variable domain is GAGVSQSPSNKVTEKGKDVELRCDPISGHTALYWYRQSLGQGLEFLIYFQGNSAPDKSGLPSDRFSAERTGGSVSTLTIQRTQQEDSAVYLCASSQGGSSDTQYFGPGTRLTVL.

This clonotype was seen only a few times. This rearrangement joins TRBV12-3 or TRBV12-4 to TRBJ2-5; no clear D gene. The CDR3 runs 13 residues. Trimming left V 6 bases short and J 4 bases short, with 12 bases between. CDR3 sequence (DNA): TGTGCCAGCAGCCCGACGTTAGGAGAGACCCAGTACTTC. It translates to CASSPTLGETQYF.

This clonotype was detected only a few times. The V call is TRBV29-1, the J call TRBJ2-5, with D uncertain. This CDR3 spans 15 amino acids. Deletions cut 4 bases from V and 5 bases from J, with 20 bases between. Germline CDR1 SQVTM, CDR2 ANQGSEA. The CDR3 bases are TGCAGCGTTGCTCGAGGTTCCCCCAGGCGGGAGACCCAGTACTTC. This encodes CSVARGSPRRETQYF.

This clonotype was recorded once. One junction end does not reproduce the germline sequence, and a read error may be involved. The rearrangement links TRBV7-6 to TRBJ2-7, with 11 bases identical to TRBD2. The CDR3 is made up of 18 amino acids. From germline, CDR1 is SGHVS and CDR2 FNYEAQ. This chain's CDR3 is CASSLAETSGAFSYEQYF. The CDR3 DNA follows: TGTGCCAGCAGCTTAGCGGAGACTAGCGGGGCGTTTTCCTACGAGCAATACTTC.

This clonotype was detected only a few times. The chain combines TRBV12-3 or TRBV12-4 with TRBJ2-5, with D perhaps TRBD2 (5 bases). The CDR3 consists of 14 residues. V was trimmed by 4 bases and J by 4 bases, leaving 13 bases between them. This CDR3 is CASSSSSLGETQYF. The CDR3 DNA sequence: TGTGCCAGCAGTTCTAGCTCTCTTGGAGAGACCCAGTACTTC.

This clonotype was counted only a few times. The chain couples TRBV3-1 to TRBJ2-1; D gene ambiguous. The germline gives CDR1 LGHDT, CDR2 YNNKEL (reference sequence). The CDR3 is made up of 17 amino acids. V lost 8 bases and J lost 0, with 20 bases in between. The CDR3 region is CASGNTLRSTSYNEQFF. DNA for the CDR3: TGTGCCAGCGGAAATACCCTCCGGTCGACCTCCTACAATGAGCAGTTCTTC.

This clonotype ranks as medium-sized (0.01 to 0.1%). V usage is TRBV29-1 and J usage is TRBJ2-1; 7 nucleotides align to TRBD2. CDR1 and CDR2 from the germline V gene are SQVTM and ANQGSEA. This CDR3 comprises 16 residues. J gave up 2 bases and V 2 bases, and 9 bases lay outside the gene matches. The CDR3: CSVEQAGVGTYNEQFF. CDR3 DNA: TGCAGCGTTGAACAGGCGGGAGTGGGGACCTACAATGAGCAGTTCTTC.

This clonotype was recorded a few times. This chain connects TRBV20-1 to TRBJ1-6; the D is unclear. Per germline, CDR1 DFQATT and CDR2 SNEGSKA (reference sequence). The V gene lost 1 base and the J gene lost 7 bases, with 11 bases spanning the gap. The CDR3 contains 14 residues. The CDR3: CSARVTSENSPLHF. The CDR3 DNA follows: TGCAGTGCTAGAGTGACAAGCGAGAATTCACCCCTCCACTTT.

At least ten counts were recorded for this clonotype. The rearrangement links TRBV28 to TRBJ2-5; TRBD1 aligns across 8 bases. This CDR3 has 16 residues. Losses at the gene ends were 5 bases for V and 2 bases for J; bases not matched to a gene: 10. Germline-derived CDR1 and CDR2 are MDHEN and SYDVKM. CDR3 region: CASSLGQGLEQETQYF. As DNA, the CDR3 is TGTGCCAGCAGTCTTGGACAGGGTCTCGAGCAAGAGACCCAGTACTTC.

At least ten counts were recorded for this clonotype. A read error may account for a junction end that differs from germline. This chain uses TRBV20-1 with TRBJ2-7; TRBD1 aligns across 9 bases. The germline V gene encodes CDR1 DFQATT and CDR2 SNEGSKA (reference sequence). The CDR3 contains 14 residues. CDR3 nucleotides: TGCAGTGCTAGAAGGACAGGGGCCTCCGACGAGCAGTACTTC. Translated: CSARRTGASDEQYF.

The V call is TRBV20-1, the J call TRBJ2-1; D might be TRBD1 or TRBD2, each matching 5 bases. Germline-derived CDR1 and CDR2 are DFQATT and SNEGSKA (reference sequence). V lost 0 bases to trimming and J lost 9 bases, with 12 bases between them. This CDR3 is 13 amino acids long. CDR3 amino acids: CSARDFKGTEQFF. For the CDR3, the DNA is TGCAGTGCTAGAGATTTTAAGGGGACTGAGCAGTTCTTC.

This clonotype showed up just a few times. The J gene is TRBJ2-3, the V gene TRBV20-1; 10 bases fit TRBD1. The CDR3 spans 15 residues. Per the germline V gene, CDR1 is DFQATT and CDR2 is SNEGSKA (reference sequence). J was trimmed by 7 bases and V by 6 bases; bases with no gene match: 13. CDR3 DNA: TGCAGTGCCGACCCGATGACAGGGGGCGTATATACGCAGTATTTT. Encoded protein: CSADPMTGGVYTQYF.

This rearrangement joins TRBV24-1 to TRBJ2-2; D may be TRBD2 (6 bases). V lost 3 bases and J 4 bases, leaving 17 bases between the germline ends. CDR3 size: 17 residues. Per the germline V gene, CDR1 is KGHDR and CDR2 is SFDVKD. CDR3 sequence: CATSDDRDSGPTGELFF. CDR3 bases: TGTGCCACCAGTGATGACCGGGACTCCGGCCCCACCGGGGAGCTGTTTTTT.

J is TRBJ2-1 and V is TRBV7-2, with TRBD1 matching over 7 bases. CDR3 length: 15 amino acids. The V segment lost 5 bases and the J segment 3 bases; nucleotides outside the gene matches: 7. Germline-derived CDR1 and CDR2 are SGHTA and FQGNSA. Here the CDR3 DNA reads TGTGCCAGCAGCCCTGACAGGGCCTTCTACAATGAGCAGTTCTTC. It encodes CASSPDRAFYNEQFF.

The chain has TRBV2 and TRBJ2-7, with D unclear. The CDR3 runs 14 residues. Looked up from germline, CDR1 is SNHLY and CDR2 is FYNNEI. Trimming stripped 4 bases from V and 6 bases from J, with 16 bases between. The CDR3 protein is CASSAPGSRVEQYF. CDR3 DNA sequence: TGTGCCAGCAGTGCCCCCGGATCTAGGGTCGAGCAGTACTTC. The full variable domain, rest sourced from reference TRBV2 and TRBJ2-7, is EPEVTQTPSHQVTQMGQEVILRCVPISNHLYFYWYRQILGQKVEFLVSFYNNEISEKSEIFDDQFSVERPDGSNFTLKIRSTKLEDSAMYFCASSAPGSRVEQYFGPGTRLTVT.

The genes are TRBV21-1 and TRBJ2-7. TRBV21-1 is marked as a pseudogene. This CDR3 contains 15 residues. CDR3 amino acids: CASSKEESNNDEQYF. The CDR3 coding sequence is TGTGCCAGCAGCAAGGAAGAATCGAACAACGACGAGCAGTACTTC.

This clonotype was seen only a few times. The chain combines TRBV19 with TRBJ1-1; TRBD1 aligns across 7 bases. This CDR3 is built from 16 residues. V was pared by 1 base and J by 1 base, with 6 bases of the junction left unmatched. Germline loops: CDR1 LNHDA, CDR2 SQIVND (reference sequence). The CDR3 protein is CASSIGQGVRNTEAFF. In nucleotides, the CDR3 is TGTGCCAGTAGTATAGGGCAGGGGGTAAGGAACACTGAAGCTTTCTTT.

The sample holds a few counts of this clonotype. This may arise from a read error, as a much more abundant clone is one base away. V gene TRBV3-1 combines with J gene TRBJ2-3; D remains ambiguous. Germline loops: CDR1 LGHDT, CDR2 YNNKEL (reference sequence). CDR3 length: 14 amino acids. CDR3 sequence (DNA): TGTGCCGGCAGCCAACATCGGATCGCAGATACGCAGTATTTT. It encodes CAGSQHRIADTQYF.